The 2 T cell receptor beta chains given below trace back to one sample, sequenced in a study of beta chain features in type 1 diabetes (dated by TCRdb to the late 2010s). To prepare the library, the immunoSEQ multiplex PCR assay was applied. The entire amount of isolated RNA was reverse transcribed using the High Capacity cDNA Reverse Transcription Kit, so the sequenced TCRB transcripts were expressed ones. TCRdb provides this immuneACCESS table in a form limited to in-frame rearrangements. Some clones are lacking; in checked studies, under half of them reflect an unresolved V gene, and why the rest are absent is not known. This sample has approximately 340,000 clones in its table, and about 15% of those were observed once. Together, the top ten hold approximately 0.02% of the sample. Sequenced material: naive CD4+ T cells from blood. In the paper's terms, the cell subset or site label means: true naive CD4+ T cells. The receptors shown here come from a woman aged 18-35 years in good health.

The CDR3 nucleotides are TGTGCCTGGAGAAGGACCCAGGGGGGTTTCCATGAGCAGTTCTTC. Protein product: CAWRRTQGGFHEQFF. This chain links TRBV30 with TRBJ2-1, with a possible D match to TRBD1 (7 bases). This CDR3 has 15 residues. Germline CDR1 and CDR2: GTSNPN and SVGIG (reference sequence). Trimming cost V 3 bases and J 8 bases, with 20 bases left between them.

The sample holds a few counts of this clone. V gene TRBV11-1 combines with J gene TRBJ2-1, with 9 bases that match TRBD1. This CDR3 region has 13 residues. Germline V lookup: CDR1 SGHAT, CDR2 FQDESV (reference sequence). V shed 4 bases, J shed 6 bases, and the junction held 1 base outside the gene matches. The CDR3 DNA reads TGTGCCAGCAGCTGGACAGGGGTCAATGAGCAGTTCTTC. Translating it yields CASSWTGVNEQFF.